Each of the 32 T cell receptor beta chains below was sequenced from the same sample in a study of control samples from healthy donors and cancer patients (TCRdb year 2020). The receptor library was made with the immunoSEQ multiplex PCR assay. The source is immuneACCESS, and TCRdb retained only in-frame sequences with V and J called. Part of the clones is not carried over; for the studies checked, unresolved V genes explain less than half of this, and the remainder is unexplained. For this sample there are around 140,000 clones; 91% appear just once. Together, the top ten hold about 3% of the sample. Sequencing used blood. The receptors shown here come from a man aged 25-45 years in good health.

The chain joins TRBV6-6 to TRBJ1-1; D is undetermined. V was trimmed by 2 bases and J by 10 bases, leaving 14 bases between them. Looked up from germline, CDR1 is MNHNY and CDR2 is SVGAGI (reference sequence). CDR3 length: 13 residues. The CDR3 spells CASSYEKGSRAFF. CDR3 bases: TGTGCCAGCAGTTACGAGAAGGGCTCTAGAGCTTTCTTT.

Notes on this clone: One junction end disagrees with the germline gene, perhaps due to a read error. This rearrangement joins TRBV7-9 to TRBJ1-1; 7 nucleotides line up with TRBD1. Germline CDR1 SEHNR, CDR2 FQNEAQ (reference sequence). The CDR3 runs 15 residues. The CDR3 protein is CASSLATTGNPEAFF. The CDR3 region has the DNA TGTGCCAGCAGCTTAGCTACGACAGGGAACCCTGAAGCTTTCTTT.

The CDR3 DNA is TGTGCCAGCAGTGAGAGAGCCTACGAGCAGTACTTC. Protein: CASSERAYEQYF. V usage is TRBV2 and J usage is TRBJ2-7; D uncertain. The germline V and J ends were trimmed by 3 bases and 2 bases, with 5 bases remaining between them. The germline V gene encodes CDR1 SNHLY and CDR2 FYNNEI. The CDR3 is 12 residues long.

The rearrangement uses TRBV19 and TRBJ1-1; 7 bases match TRBD1. Germline CDR1 and CDR2: LNHDA and SQIVND (reference sequence). J lost 1 base, V lost 5 bases, and 4 bases had no gene match. CDR3 length equals 14 residues. The CDR3 nucleotides are TGTGCCAGTAGTCCCCCAGGGGGGAACACTGAAGCTTTCTTT. It is translated as CASSPPGGNTEAFF.

J is TRBJ2-3 and V is TRBV24-1; 9 positions match TRBD1. Germline trimming cut 4 bases from V and 3 bases from J; bases unmatched to any gene: 4. In germline, CDR1 is KGHDR, CDR2 SFDVKD. The CDR3 runs to 15 residues. The CDR3 reads CATSDRTGVTDTQYF. In DNA form, the CDR3 reads TGTGCCACCAGTGACCGGACAGGGGTAACAGATACGCAGTATTTT.

V is TRBV7-9 and J is TRBJ2-5; weak D call: TRBD1 (6 bases). Trimming left V 6 bases short and J 5 bases short, with 13 bases between. CDR3 length: 13 residues. Germline V gene data show CDR1 as SEHNR and CDR2 as FQNEAQ (reference sequence). The CDR3 reads CASRTGTRETQYF. CDR3 sequence (DNA): TGTGCCAGCAGAACAGGGACAAGGGAGACCCAGTACTTC.

The table lists this clone with a count of one. The chain uses TRBV7-2 and TRBJ2-3, with 7 bases aligning to TRBD2. CDR3 length: 17 residues. CDR1 SGHTA and CDR2 FQGNSA come from the germline V gene. The junction had 13 bases not matched to a gene; V was cut back by 6 bases and J by 1 base. CDR3 sequence reads: CASSTFHQRGRTDTQYF. CDR3 DNA sequence: TGTGCCAGCAGTACTTTTCACCAGCGGGGACGCACAGATACGCAGTATTTT.

The chain carries TRBV3-1 (or the pseudogene TRBV3-2) and TRBJ2-7; D gene unclear. The CDR3 loop spans 13 amino acids. CDR1 is LGHDT, CDR2 YNNKEL, per germline (reference sequence). Between the trimmed V and J ends, which lost 4 bases and 2 bases, there was a span of 9 bases. The CDR3 DNA reads as TGTGCCAGCAGCCGGACGGAGACCTACGAGCAGTACTTC. Its translation is CASSRTETYEQYF.

The rearrangement links TRBV27 to TRBJ2-7; perhaps TRBD1 as D (6 bases). The CDR3 is made up of 17 amino acids. V gave up 4 bases and J gave up 1 base, with 20 bases separating them. In germline, CDR1 is MNHEY, CDR2 SMNVEV (reference sequence). The CDR3 reads CASSSPPGRGPSYEQYF. The DNA of the CDR3 is TGTGCCAGCAGTTCCCCCCCCGGCAGGGGCCCTTCCTACGAGCAGTACTTC.

The chain couples TRBV2 to TRBJ1-5; no reliable D call. The CDR3 spans 13 residues. The germline gives CDR1 SNHLY, CDR2 FYNNEI. The germline V and J ends were trimmed by 4 bases and 4 bases, with 8 bases remaining between them. CDR3 sequence: CASSGALNQPQHF. CDR3 coding DNA: TGTGCCAGCAGTGGAGCACTAAATCAGCCCCAGCATTTT.

The chain employs TRBV27 and TRBJ2-7; TRBD1 aligns across 9 bases. CDR3 size: 15 residues. Germline CDR1 MNHEY, CDR2 SMNVEV (reference sequence). The V and J ends lost 6 bases and 9 bases, in that order; junction bases with no gene match: 15. The CDR3 loop is CASSPGGTGFGVQYF. CDR3 sequence (DNA): TGTGCCAGCAGCCCCGGAGGGACAGGGTTTGGGGTGCAGTACTTC.

CDR3 loop: CAWSPNGGTDTQYF. CDR3 DNA sequence: TGTGCCTGGAGCCCTAACGGTGGCACAGATACGCAGTATTTT. The chain joins TRBV30 to TRBJ2-3; D unclear. Germline assignment: CDR1 GTSNPN and CDR2 SVGIG (reference sequence). The CDR3 length is 14 residues. Trimming shortened V by 3 bases and J by 1 base, and 11 bases separated the two germline ends.

This clone showed up just once. The chain carries TRBV13 and TRBJ2-2; D gene ambiguous. CDR3 length equals 15 residues. Looked up from germline, CDR1 is PRHDT and CDR2 is FYEKMQ (reference sequence). V lost 5 bases and J lost 0, with 10 bases in between. The CDR3 protein is CASSPAGSNTGELFF. CDR3 in DNA: TGTGCCAGCAGCCCCGCAGGATCGAACACCGGGGAGCTGTTTTTT. The full variable domain, rest sourced from reference TRBV13 and TRBJ2-2, is AAGVIQSPRHLIKEKRETATLKCYPIPRHDTVYWYQQGPGQDPQFLISFYEKMQSDKGSIPDRFSAQQFSDYHSELNMSSLELGDSALYFCASSPAGSNTGELFFGEGSRLTVL.

This chain uses TRBV19 with TRBJ1-6, with D tentatively TRBD1 (5 bases). Germline V gene lookup returns CDR1 LNHDA and CDR2 SQIVND (reference sequence). The length of the CDR3 is 16 residues. The V and J ends lost 4 bases and 4 bases respectively, with 14 bases between them. CDR3 DNA sequence: TGTGCCAGTAGTAACCCGGGACTGATTTATAATTCACCCCTCCACTTT. This encodes CASSNPGLIYNSPLHF.

The rearrangement links TRBV7-9 to TRBJ2-1; no reliable D call. V shed 5 bases and J shed 12 bases, with 11 bases lying between them. The CDR3 loop spans 11 amino acids. CDR1 is SEHNR and CDR2 is FQNEAQ in the germline V gene (reference sequence). The CDR3 region has the DNA TGTGCCAGCAGCCTCGTGGGTTCGCAGTTCTTC. This gives the protein CASSLVGSQFF.

The gene calls are TRBV9 and TRBJ1-4; a possible D gene is TRBD1 (5 bases). The V and J ends lost 0 bases and 4 bases respectively, with 7 bases between them. Germline V gene data show CDR1 as SGDLS and CDR2 as YYNGEE. The CDR3 sequence is 14 residues long. The CDR3 coding sequence is TGTGCCAGCAGCGTAGGGGGGGATAATGAAAAACTGTTTTTT. It is translated as CASSVGGDNEKLFF.

V usage is TRBV6-1 and J usage is TRBJ2-7; D is unresolved. V was shortened by 1 base and J by 4 bases, with 5 bases between the two germline ends. The CDR3 totals 12 residues. The germline V gene has CDR1 MNHNS and CDR2 SASEGT. CDR3 residues: CASSEGRYEQYF. DNA for the CDR3: TGTGCCAGCAGTGAAGGCAGGTACGAGCAGTACTTC.

V and J are TRBV7-9 and TRBJ1-1, with 8 bases matching TRBD1. Germline lookup yields CDR1 SEHNR and CDR2 FQNEAQ (reference sequence). Unmatched junction bases numbered 8, after V lost 6 bases and J lost 5 bases. This CDR3 is built from 14 residues. The CDR3 sequence is CASRPGQGRTEAFF. DNA for the CDR3: TGTGCCAGCAGACCCGGACAGGGAAGGACTGAAGCTTTCTTT.

The rearrangement joins TRBV10-2 to TRBJ1-2, with D hard to call. The CDR3 runs 14 residues. Trimming removed 2 bases at V and 4 bases at J, with 11 bases between. Germline loops: CDR1 WSHSY, CDR2 SAAADI. The CDR3 sequence is CASSEIYGLYGYTF. CDR3 DNA: TGCGCCAGCAGTGAGATTTATGGCCTCTATGGCTACACCTTC.

V usage is TRBV5-1 and J usage is TRBJ2-2; D is uncertain. This CDR3 region has 14 residues. V was pared by 6 bases and J by 5 bases, with 14 bases between. Germline loops: CDR1 SGHRS, CDR2 YFSETQ. CDR3 region: CASTQHYGTGELFF. The CDR3, as DNA: TGCGCCAGCACCCAACACTACGGGACCGGGGAGCTGTTTTTT. Variable domain in full (rest from reference TRBV5-1 and TRBJ2-2): KAGVTQTPRYLIKTRGQQVTLSCSPISGHRSVSWYQQTPGQGLQFLFEYFSETQRNKGNFPGRFSGRQFSNSRSEMNVSTLELGDSALYLCASTQHYGTGELFFGEGSRLTVL.

The V gene is TRBV6-5, the J gene TRBJ2-7; D is unresolved. The germline gives CDR1 MNHEY, CDR2 SVGAGI. The CDR3 contains 11 residues. The V end lost 7 bases, the J end lost 3 bases, and 7 bases lay between the germline ends. This CDR3 reads CASNKNYEQYF. CDR3 nucleotide sequence: TGTGCCAGCAATAAGAACTACGAGCAGTACTTC.

The chain links TRBV7-9 to TRBJ2-1; 8 positions agree with TRBD2. This CDR3 has 16 amino acids. Germline CDR1 is SEHNR and CDR2 is FQNEAQ (reference sequence). V trimming: 1 base; J trimming: 4 bases; junction bases outside the gene matches: 6. CDR3: CASSLEIGGAYNEQFF. CDR3 coding DNA: TGTGCCAGCAGCTTAGAGATCGGGGGGGCGTACAATGAGCAGTTCTTC.

J is TRBJ1-1 and V is TRBV6-5, with a possible D match to TRBD1 (6 bases). This CDR3 region has 15 residues. V was shortened by 6 bases and J by 5 bases, with 19 bases between the two germline ends. CDR1 is MNHEY and CDR2 is SVGAGI in the germline V gene. The CDR3 bases are TGTGCCAGCAGGTTCGGGACACCGGGACTAACTGAAGCTTTCTTT. This translates into CASRFGTPGLTEAFF.

J is TRBJ2-2 and V is TRBV5-1, with 10 bases fitting TRBD2. Trimming took 4 bases from V and 5 from J; bases not matched to a gene: 2. CDR1 and CDR2 from the germline V gene are SGHRS and YFSETQ. CDR3 length equals 14 residues. CDR3 sequence: CASSGAGGTGELFF. For the CDR3, the DNA is TGCGCCAGCAGCGGAGCGGGGGGGACCGGGGAGCTGTTTTTT.

The chain uses TRBV19 and TRBJ2-3; no definite D call. The CDR3 consists of 14 residues. V lost 9 bases, J lost 7 bases, and 20 bases lay in between. CDR1 LNHDA and CDR2 SQIVND come from the germline V gene (reference sequence). The CDR3 region is CASPPVVAGYTQYF. In DNA, the CDR3 is TGTGCCAGCCCCCCCGTCGTGGCTGGGTATACGCAGTATTTT.

About this clone: The sample holds other DNA sequences that translate to the same CDR3. The chain carries TRBV30 and TRBJ1-1, with D unresolved. V lost 5 bases and J lost 5, with 15 bases in between. This CDR3 contains 13 residues. In germline, CDR1 is GTSNPN, CDR2 SVGIG (reference sequence). CDR3: CAWRSRTGTEAFF. Written as DNA, the CDR3 is TGTGCCTGGCGATCCCGGACCGGGACTGAAGCTTTCTTT. Full variable domain (remainder filled in from reference TRBV30 and TRBJ1-1): SQTIHQWPATLVQPVGSPLSLECTVEGTSNPNLYWYRQAAGRGLQLLFYSVGIGQISSEVPQNLSASRPQDRQFILSSKKLLLSDSGFYLCAWRSRTGTEAFFGQGTRLTVV.

The chain employs TRBV7-8 and TRBJ1-5; 12 positions agree with TRBD1. Germline V gene sequence: CDR1 SGHVS, CDR2 FQNEAQ. CDR3 length equals 15 residues. Losses at the gene ends were 6 bases for V and 7 bases for J; bases not matched to a gene: 7. CDR3 DNA sequence: TGTGCCAGCAGTCCAGGGGGGACAGGGGGCCAGCCCCAGCATTTT. As protein: CASSPGGTGGQPQHF.

The chain joins TRBV7-8 to TRBJ1-5; 7 bases line up with TRBD1. Germline V gives CDR1 SGHVS, CDR2 FQNEAQ. The CDR3 has 13 amino acids. The J segment lost 4 bases and the V segment lost 5 bases, leaving 2 bases of the junction unmatched. The CDR3 protein is CASSPGGNQPQHF. The CDR3 DNA reads as TGTGCCAGCAGCCCAGGGGGGAATCAGCCCCAGCATTTT.

J is TRBJ1-3 and V is TRBV18; D is unclear. CDR1 and CDR2 from the germline V gene are KGHSH and LQKENI. V dropped 7 bases and J dropped 4 bases, with 11 bases sitting between them. This CDR3 contains 13 residues. The CDR3 DNA follows: TGTGCCAGCTTCTTAGGACTAGGAAACACCATATATTTT. Translation: CASFLGLGNTIYF.

The chain is built from TRBV5-1 and TRBJ1-1; 8 bases match TRBD1. V lost 3 bases to trimming and J lost 3 bases; unmatched junction nucleotides: 7. The CDR3 runs 15 residues. Germline CDR1 reads SGHRS; CDR2 reads YFSETQ. The CDR3: CASSSGGRGYTEAFF. CDR3 nucleotide sequence: TGCGCCAGCAGCTCAGGGGGCAGGGGGTACACTGAAGCTTTCTTT.

The V and J genes are TRBV27 and TRBJ1-6; D is undetermined. This CDR3 contains 14 residues. CDR1 MNHEY and CDR2 SMNVEV come from the germline V gene (reference sequence). Trimming pared 1 base from V and 9 bases from J, leaving 10 bases between. CDR3 nucleotides: TGTGCCAGCAGTTTATTTAGTGGGATTTCACCCCTCCACTTT. Protein product: CASSLFSGISPLHF.

The chain joins TRBV19 to TRBJ2-1; a possible D gene is TRBD2 (6 bases). The CDR3 length is 13 residues. V was shortened by 5 bases and J by 6 bases, with 11 bases between the two germline ends. The germline CDR1 and CDR2 sequences are LNHDA and SQIVND (reference sequence). The CDR3 loop is CASSAGPGNEQFF. DNA for the CDR3: TGTGCCAGTAGTGCGGGACCCGGCAATGAGCAGTTCTTC.